Listed below are T cell receptor beta chains from one sample, sequenced in a study of cytomegalovirus exposure and HLA in healthy donors. Repertoires were generated with immunoSEQ multiplex PCR, while TCRdb's copy carries only in-frame clones and drops some. The sample consists of approximately 100,000 clones, about 77% of them appearing once. Sample: PBMCs. These receptor sequences come from a woman aged 18-30 years in good health and CMV-seropositive. Each CDR3 is given with its conserved first and last residue. A D gene is named only where the DNA matches it firmly. For some rows the clone size is stated as once, few or many, or as a class when expanded; others skip it.

NA	NA	TRBV7-2	TRBJ2-1	CASSLEFTGSKQFF	TGTGCCAGCAGCTTAGAGTTCACAGGTAGCAAGCAGTTCTTC
NA	TRBD1	TRBV12-5	TRBJ1-2	CASGLVGGPPGYTF	TGTGCTAGTGGTTTGGTAGGGGGCCCGCCTGGCTACACCTTC
NA	TRBD1	TRBV18	TRBJ2-5	CASSPQPTGRQETQYF	TGTGCCAGCTCACCACAGCCGACAGGGAGACAAGAGACCCAGTACTTC
NA	NA	TRBV9	TRBJ2-5	CASSVGVQGIGETQYF	TGTGCCAGCAGCGTAGGTGTGCAGGGGATAGGAGAGACCCAGTACTTC
NA	NA	TRBV13	TRBJ2-1	CASSPLLRSYNEQFF	TGTGCCAGCAGCCCACTTCTTCGGAGCTACAATGAGCAGTTCTTC
NA	TRBD1	TRBV10-2	TRBJ2-1	CASSAPGQGVDEQFF	TGCGCCAGCAGTGCTCCGGGACAGGGCGTCGATGAGCAGTTCTTC
NA	TRBD1	TRBV5-1	TRBJ1-4	CASSLAGQGREKLFF	TGCGCCAGCAGCTTGGCGGGACAGGGTCGCGAAAAACTGTTTTTT
NA	TRBD2	TRBV4-3	TRBJ2-3	CASSRTSGTDTQYF	TGCGCCAGCAGCCGGACTAGCGGCACAGATACGCAGTATTTT
NA	NA	TRBV7-2	TRBJ2-2	CASTRAVSGELFF	TGTGCCAGCACCCGTGCGGTATCGGGGGAGCTGTTTTTT
NA	TRBD2	TRBV7-6	TRBJ2-3	CASSLVAGAKDTQYF	TGTGCCAGCAGCTTAGTAGCGGGAGCCAAAGATACGCAGTATTTT
NA	NA	TRBV18	TRBJ2-7	CASSPLPGKSYEQYF	TGTGCCAGCTCACCACTGCCAGGGAAGTCCTACGAGCAGTACTTC
NA	NA	TRBV7-8	TRBJ1-4	CASSLKQVNGKLFF	TGTGCCAGCAGCTTAAAACAGGTAAATGGAAAACTGTTTTTT
NA	TRBD1	TRBV5-1	TRBJ1-1	CASSQQGANTEAFF	TGCGCCAGCAGCCAGCAGGGGGCGAACACTGAAGCTTTCTTT
NA	TRBD1	TRBV6-1	TRBJ1-2	CASSFRTGGDYGYTF	TGTGCCAGCAGTTTCCGGACAGGGGGCGACTATGGCTACACCTTC
NA	TRBD2	TRBV4-3	TRBJ2-7	CASSQGRSGRVGKPSSYEQYF	TGCGCCAGCAGCCAAGGACGTAGCGGGAGGGTCGGTAAGCCCTCCTCCTACGAGCAGTACTTC
NA	TRBD1	TRBV6-5	TRBJ1-1	CASRTGGNTEAFF	TGTGCCAGCAGGACAGGGGGCAACACTGAAGCTTTCTTT
NA	NA	TRBV7-3	TRBJ2-3	CASQMGQLTDTQYF	TGTGCCAGCCAAATGGGCCAACTCACAGATACGCAGTATTTT
NA	TRBD2	TRBV6-4	TRBJ2-3	CASSAGGTGTDTQYF	TGTGCCAGCAGTGCCGGGGGGACGGGCACAGATACGCAGTATTTT
once	NA	TRBV2	TRBJ1-2	CASSEGTLTGGYTF	TGTGCCAGCAGTGAAGGGACTCTTACCGGAGGCTACACCTTC
NA	NA	TRBV4-1	TRBJ1-6	CASSQGEGDSRRPLHF	TGCGCCAGCAGCCAAGGGGAAGGAGACAGTCGACGGCCCCTCCACTTT
few	TRBD1	TRBV28	TRBJ1-2	CASSLRRRGDRGYTF	TGTGCCAGCAGTTTAAGACGCAGGGGGGACCGGGGCTACACCTTC
once	NA	TRBV2	TRBJ2-1	CASSEERGGYSYNEQFF	TGTGCCAGCAGTGAAGAGAGGGGAGGATACTCCTACAATGAGCAGTTCTTC
NA	TRBD1	TRBV2	TRBJ2-7	CASLRDRANYEQYF	TGTGCCAGTCTCCGGGACAGGGCAAATTACGAGCAGTACTTC
NA	TRBD2	TRBV4-2	TRBJ2-7	CASGTSGASYEQYF	TGTGCCAGCGGAACTAGCGGGGCGTCCTACGAGCAGTACTTC
NA	NA	TRBV28	TRBJ1-2	CASSSFYGYTF	TGTGCCAGCAGCTCTTTTTATGGCTACACCTTC
NA	NA	TRBV29-1	TRBJ2-3	CSVEIVRQRSADTQYF	TGCAGCGTTGAAATTGTTCGGCAGCGATCCGCAGATACGCAGTATTTT
NA	TRBD2	TRBV9	TRBJ2-5	CASSDRGGRARQETQYF	TGTGCCAGCAGCGACCGCGGGGGGCGAGCTCGTCAAGAGACCCAGTACTTC
once	TRBD2	TRBV7-3	TRBJ2-3	CASSTRGGAGVLDTQYF	TGTGCCAGCAGCACCCGCGGTGGGGCGGGAGTCCTAGATACGCAGTATTTT
NA	TRBD1	TRBV11-2	TRBJ2-7	CASSLVSLGQGYEQYF	TGTGCCAGCAGCTTAGTTTCCCTGGGACAGGGCTACGAGCAGTACTTC
NA	NA	TRBV19	TRBJ1-2	CATSRQAFGYTF	TGTGCCACCTCTCGACAGGCGTTCGGCTACACCTTC
NA	TRBD1	TRBV7-9	TRBJ2-2	CASSSRDRATGELFF	TGTGCCAGCAGTTCCAGGGACAGGGCCACCGGGGAGCTGTTTTTT
NA	NA	TRBV5-6	TRBJ1-5	CASSYTGSGQPQHF	TGTGCCAGCAGCTATACAGGTTCAGGTCAGCCCCAGCATTTT
few	TRBD1	TRBV14	TRBJ1-2	CASSPRGQGYGYTF	TGTGCCAGCAGCCCAAGGGGACAGGGCTATGGCTACACCTTC
NA	TRBD1	TRBV6-5	TRBJ1-3	CASRTGLTSGNTIYF	TGTGCCAGCAGGACAGGGTTGACCTCTGGAAACACCATATATTTT
few	TRBD1	TRBV7-2	TRBJ1-2	CASSLAGQGAVYGYTF	TGTGCCAGCAGCTTAGCGGGACAGGGGGCTGTCTATGGCTACACCTTC
once	NA	TRBV14	TRBJ2-5	CASSPLSSETQYF	TGTGCCAGCAGTCCACTTTCTTCGGAGACCCAGTACTTC
NA	NA	TRBV6-6	TRBJ1-6	CASSYGSSPLHF	TGTGCCAGCAGTTACGGTAGTTCACCCCTCCACTTT
NA	TRBD1	TRBV27	TRBJ1-1	CASSSGQGKPEAFF	TGTGCCAGCAGTTCAGGACAGGGGAAGCCTGAAGCTTTCTTT
NA	NA	TRBV5-5	TRBJ2-5	CASSPWTVQETQYF	TGTGCCAGCAGCCCCTGGACAGTACAAGAGACCCAGTACTTC
NA	NA	TRBV5-1	TRBJ1-1	CASSLNSGQLNTEAFF	TGCGCCAGCAGCTTGAACTCAGGGCAATTGAACACTGAAGCTTTCTTT
NA	NA	TRBV27	TRBJ2-5	CASSLRVGEAQYF	TGTGCCAGCAGTTTGAGGGTGGGAGAGGCCCAGTACTTC
NA	TRBD1	TRBV6-5	TRBJ2-7	CASSPPGTGATEQYF	TGTGCCAGCAGTCCCCCCGGGACAGGGGCCACCGAGCAGTACTTC
NA	NA	TRBV18	TRBJ2-1	CASSPPLSTGEQFF	TGTGCCAGCTCACCACCATTGTCCACGGGTGAGCAGTTCTTC
NA	NA	TRBV2	TRBJ2-2	CASRDRLNTGELFF	TGTGCCAGCAGGGACAGACTAAACACCGGGGAGCTGTTTTTT
NA	TRBD1	TRBV9	TRBJ2-1	CASSGGQGEYNEQFF	TGTGCCAGCAGCGGAGGACAGGGGGAGTACAATGAGCAGTTCTTC
NA	NA	TRBV5-4	TRBJ2-5	CASSLGTRQETQYF	TGTGCCAGCAGCTTGGGGACACGCCAAGAGACCCAGTACTTC
NA	NA	TRBV28	TRBJ1-5	CASSLWGGRSIEPQHF	TGTGCCAGCAGTTTGTGGGGAGGGAGGTCAATAGAGCCCCAGCATTTT
once	TRBD2	TRBV27	TRBJ2-7	CASSLRLAGGLYEQYF	TGTGCCAGCAGTTTAAGACTAGCGGGAGGGCTATACGAGCAGTACTTC
few	TRBD1	TRBV5-1	TRBJ1-1	CASSWTGGGDTEAFF	TGCGCCAGCAGCTGGACAGGGGGTGGAGACACTGAAGCTTTCTTT
NA	TRBD1	TRBV5-5	TRBJ1-2	CASSGAGQWYGGTF	TGTGCCAGCAGCGGGGCGGGACAGTGGTACGGAGGCACCTTC
NA	TRBD1	TRBV5-4	TRBJ1-5	CASSVQGAGNQPQHF	TGTGCCAGCAGCGTTCAGGGGGCAGGCAATCAGCCCCAGCATTTT
NA	NA	TRBV27	TRBJ2-1	CASRQGSYNEQFF	TGTGCCAGCAGGCAGGGGTCCTACAATGAGCAGTTCTTC
NA	TRBD1	TRBV14	TRBJ1-1	CASSQDLGQVVTEAFF	TGTGCCAGCAGCCAAGATTTGGGACAGGTTGTCACTGAAGCTTTCTTT
NA	NA	TRBV4-1	TRBJ2-7	CASSQGWGDRDSQYF	TGCGCCAGCAGCCAGGGATGGGGAGACAGGGACTCGCAGTACTTC
NA	NA	TRBV25-1	TRBJ2-2	CASSGLAAGAGELFF	TGTGCCAGCAGTGGCCTAGCGGCAGGGGCCGGGGAGCTGTTTTTT
NA	NA	TRBV28	TRBJ1-1	CASRIHRTSNRRGTEAFF	TGTGCCAGCAGGATTCATCGAACATCCAACAGGAGGGGCACTGAAGCTTTCTTT
NA	NA	TRBV15	TRBJ1-2	CATSRGLVYGYTF	TGTGCCACCAGCAGAGGTCTCGTTTATGGCTACACCTTC
NA	NA	TRBV4-3	TRBJ2-1	CASSQDLGGEQFF	TGCGCCAGCAGCCAAGATCTGGGAGGTGAGCAGTTCTTC
few	TRBD2	TRBV27	TRBJ2-5	CASSFFLAGVGGDETQYF	TGTGCCAGCAGTTTTTTTCTAGCGGGAGTAGGTGGGGATGAGACCCAGTACTTC